This TCR beta chain comes out of a study of vaccination and CD4 T cells after COVID-19 (dated 2022 in TCRdb). About the full investigation: In the convalescent cohort there were six males and four females, among whom were two Hispanic individuals, seven Caucasians, two Asians and one multiracial person. Two doses of either the Pfizer-BioNTech BNT162b2 vaccine (n=8) or the Moderna mRNA-1273 vaccine (n=2) were administered to participants. The cultures were stimulated with overlapping spike peptide pools from SARS-CoV-2 and from the common cold coronaviruses HCoV-NL63, HCoV-OC43 and HCoV-229E. Control cultures received a CEFX viral epitope pool as the positive control, an HIV-1 Nef peptide pool as the negative control, or no peptide. Post-vaccine blood samples were taken a median of about 72 days after the second vaccine dose, with a range of 14 to 241 days. Post-COVID blood samples were collected from convalescent patients a median of approximately 100 days after diagnosis, with a range of roughly 30 to 161 days. An earlier paper using these donors assessed, at the TCR clonotype level, memory CD4+ T cell crossreactivity between SARS-CoV-2 and common cold coronavirus spike proteins. In some eleven COVID-19 convalescent patients and a few infection-naive healthy vaccine recipients, researchers compared the spike-specific CD4+ TCR repertoire from before mRNA vaccination with the repertoire from after.

The protocol used for the library was PCR. TCR sequencing of DNA from cultured CD4+ T cells used the Oncomine TCR Beta short-read assay at the Johns Hopkins FTIC core. The QIAamp micro DNA kit was used to extract genomic DNA from the cultured CD4+ T cells. Oncomine TCR Beta libraries made from cultured CD4+ T cells were pooled using unique dual indexes and sequenced on an Illumina iSeq 100. In the authors' own workflow: Non-productive sequences were filtered out, and CDR3s that did not start with C, did not end with F or W, or were shorter than 7 amino acids were discarded. Antigen-specific clonotypes were identified using the MANAFEST web application through comparison of peptide-stimulated wells with reference and other culture wells. An FDR below 0.05, an odds ratio above 5, and a productive frequency above 0.1% in at least two of three replicate wells were required for clones to be considered positive. A clonotype was classed as cross-reactive if the clonotype showed significant expansion both in SARS-CoV-2 spike wells and in at least one common cold coronavirus spike condition. Using R version 3.6.1, CDR3 homology was evaluated through Levenshtein distances (stringdist) along with unrooted phylogenetic trees (ape). TCRdb ran its own pipeline on the public reads, namely fastp trimming at Q25 and MiXCR clone calling, and kept in-frame beta chains. Each CDR3 protein appears once, grouped with its most common genes and DNA. None of the V and J calls come from the authors' own analysis; TCRdb made them. A total of fewer than 8,000 distinct CDR3 sequences appear in this sample, roughly 32% of them only once. The ten largest account for about 13% of the sample.

The meaning of the sample's treatment or condition label: approximately 9-day PBMC culture with coronavirus spike peptide pools or control peptides (ViraFEST assay). CD4+ T cells from unexposed donors were collected before the COVID-19 pandemic (2011-2018). To expand antigen-specific T cells with peptide pools and then pick out the expanded clonotypes through TCR sequencing, the study relied on the ViraFEST assay. Each well held 2.1 million or so PBMCs cultured in IMDM containing approximately 5% human AB serum and 9 to 10 IU/ml IL-2, with roughly 9.2 ug/ml peptide pools added. Half of the culture medium was replaced with fresh IL-2-containing medium on days 3 and 7. After 10 days of culture, CD4+ T cells were isolated by negative selection using the EasySep CD4+ T cell isolation kit. As far as cell numbers permitted, CD4+ T cells from unexposed donors were tested for reactivity against SARS-CoV-2 S and N as well as four spike pools from common cold coronaviruses. PBMCs were separated from whole blood using Ficoll-Paque Plus gradient centrifugation and then either used fresh or cryopreserved at -140C. Culture conditions were generally each tested in triplicate wells. The leukapheresis product for the unexposed donors was obtained through commercial purchase.

In the case of this clonotype: Its antigen is not yet known. The input lacks base qualities; no much larger clone sits a single base away.

The investigation overall reported the following: In convalescent patients, a median roughly 85% of post-vaccine SARS-CoV-2-reactive clones were detected only after vaccination, suggesting vaccine-specific priming. Only a relatively small number of convalescent patients were included in the study, and early timepoints following natural infection were not analyzed. The median number of SARS-CoV-2-reactive clonotypes rose from fewer than 25 after infection to 38 after vaccination, but the change was not significant. In convalescent patients, nearly all vaccine-specific clones (304 of 307) were found to be mono-reactive for SARS-CoV-2 spike rather than cross-reactive with common cold coronaviruses.

Its CDR3 holds 15 amino acids, cysteine through phenylalanine. CDR3 DNA is the only sequence kept; it has 45 bases, read in frame from the first base. From the germline V gene, CDR1 is SGHTA and CDR2 is FQGNSA. The V end gives up 5 bases and the J end 6 bases, leaving 9 bases in the junction not matched to a gene. The specimen sequenced was CD4+ T cells from blood, cultured in vitro. This sequence was found in a human donor in good health. Here the chain combines TRBV7-2 and TRBJ1-1; 10 bases in between match TRBD1. The DNA sequence is given as TGTGCCAGCAGCCCGTGGACAGGGGGAGTCGCTGAAGCTTTCTTT. It specifies CASSPWTGGVAEAFF.